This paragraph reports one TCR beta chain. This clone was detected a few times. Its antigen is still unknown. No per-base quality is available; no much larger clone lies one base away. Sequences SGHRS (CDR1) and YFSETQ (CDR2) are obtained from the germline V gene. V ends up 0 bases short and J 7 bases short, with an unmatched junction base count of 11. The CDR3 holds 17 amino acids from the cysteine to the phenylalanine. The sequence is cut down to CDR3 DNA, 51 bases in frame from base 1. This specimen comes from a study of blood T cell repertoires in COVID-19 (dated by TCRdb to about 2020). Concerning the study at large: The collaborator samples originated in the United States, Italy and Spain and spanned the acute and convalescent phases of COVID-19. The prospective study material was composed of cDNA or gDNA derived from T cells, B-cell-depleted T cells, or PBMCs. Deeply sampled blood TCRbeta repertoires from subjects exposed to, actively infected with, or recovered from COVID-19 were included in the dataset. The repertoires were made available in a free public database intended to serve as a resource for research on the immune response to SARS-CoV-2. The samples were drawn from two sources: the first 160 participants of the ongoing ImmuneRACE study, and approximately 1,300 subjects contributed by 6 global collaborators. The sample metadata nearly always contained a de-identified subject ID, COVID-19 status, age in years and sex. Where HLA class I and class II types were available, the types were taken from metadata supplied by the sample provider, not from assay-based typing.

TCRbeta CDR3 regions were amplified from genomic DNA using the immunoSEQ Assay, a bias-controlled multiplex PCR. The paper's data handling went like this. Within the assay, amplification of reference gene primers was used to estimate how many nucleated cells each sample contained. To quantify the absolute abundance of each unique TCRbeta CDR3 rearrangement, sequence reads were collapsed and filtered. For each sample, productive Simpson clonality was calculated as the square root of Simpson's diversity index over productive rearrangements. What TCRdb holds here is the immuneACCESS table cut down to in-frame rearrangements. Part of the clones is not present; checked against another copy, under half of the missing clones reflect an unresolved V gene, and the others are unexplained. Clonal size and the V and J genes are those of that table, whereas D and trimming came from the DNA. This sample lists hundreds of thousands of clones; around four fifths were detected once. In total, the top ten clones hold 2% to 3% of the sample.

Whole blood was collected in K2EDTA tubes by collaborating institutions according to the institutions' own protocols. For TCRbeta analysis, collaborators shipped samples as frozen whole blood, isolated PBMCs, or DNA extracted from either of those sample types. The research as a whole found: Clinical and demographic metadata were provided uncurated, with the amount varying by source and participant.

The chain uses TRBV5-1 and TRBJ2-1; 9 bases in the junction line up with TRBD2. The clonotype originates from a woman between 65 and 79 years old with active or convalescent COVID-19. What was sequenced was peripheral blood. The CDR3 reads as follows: CASSLDSVAGVGNEQFF. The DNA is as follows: TGCGCCAGCAGCTTGGACTCAGTAGCGGGAGTTGGGAATGAGCAGTTCTTC.